This T cell receptor (beta chain) was obtained from a study of cytomegalovirus exposure and HLA in healthy donors. About this clone: What it recognizes is unknown.

The CDR3 is made up of 13 amino acids. V was clipped by 9 bases and J by 1 base; unmatched bases: 1. Germline loops: CDR1 SNHLY, CDR2 FYNNEI. Study-wide findings and caveats: Some segments of the V type, notably TRBV6-2 and TRBV6-3, were excluded as indistinguishable. For cytomegalovirus status, the classifier reportedly gave diagnoses with high specificity and sensitivity. Most observed TCR sequences were rare, whereas some public TCRs were detected in many donors.

PCR involved 60 Vbeta and 13 Jbeta primers. Using immunoSEQ multiplex PCR, the repertoire was profiled, and TCRdb retains in-frame clones only, with some absent. The profile covers 110,000 to 150,000 clones, with roughly 70% appearing a single time and about 1.8% taken by the ten largest. The chain recombines TRBV2 with TRBJ1-4; 8 bases align to TRBD1. Sample: PBMCs. The clonotype comes from a woman in her 40s in good health and CMV-seronegative. The CDR3 loop is CARGQETNEKLFF. For the CDR3, the DNA is TGTGCCAGGGGACAGGAAACTAATGAAAAACTGTTTTTT.